This TCR beta chain was observed in a study of blood T cell repertoires in COVID-19. Study background: T cells, B-cell-depleted T cells, or PBMCs provided the cDNA or gDNA that served as material.

Germline CDR1 MNHEY, CDR2 SVGAGI. The CDR3 has 14 amino acids. Germline trimming cut 6 bases from V and 4 bases from J; bases unmatched to any gene: 7. TCRdb's copy holds only in-frame clones and misses some; the assay was immunoSEQ multiplex PCR. The table records more than 300,000 clones, around 89% of them present only once. What was sequenced was peripheral blood. The sequence came from a woman younger than 45 with COVID-19, enrolled during active disease. The gene calls are TRBV6-5 and TRBJ1-2, with 8 bases aligning to TRBD1. The CDR3 region has the DNA TGTGCCAGCAGGGCACAGGGGGTCGGCTATGGCTACACCTTC. Protein: CASRAQGVGYGYTF.